This TCR beta chain was documented in a study of PD-1 blockade in classical Hodgkin lymphoma. The study, taken as a whole, reports: Why the repertoires differ is still unclear, perhaps disease activity or prior therapy.

CDR1 is SGHDN, CDR2 FVKESK, per germline. CDR3 length equals 13 residues. V was cut by 1 base and J by 7 bases, with 5 bases left in between. Comments on this clone: Its target is not known.

Assay used: immunoSEQ multiplex PCR; TCRdb lists only in-frame clones, some missing. Here the sample spans 85,000 to 90,000 clones, 90% being singletons. The sample's time point: cycle 4 day 1 (C4D1), after more than five weeks of nivolumab. All patients relapsed after autologous stem cell transplantation, and brentuximab vedotin exposure varied. The sequence was obtained from a human donor with classical Hodgkin lymphoma. This sequence joins TRBV14 and TRBJ1-6; D is unresolved. Source: peripheral blood mononuclear cells (PBMCs), taken before the fourth cycle of nivolumab. The CDR3 loop reads CASSQVGNSPLHF. The CDR3 DNA reads as TGTGCCAGCAGCCAAGTGGGGAATTCACCCCTCCACTTT.